This paragraph covers one T cell receptor (beta chain) sequence. Here immunoSEQ multiplex PCR was the method, and the copy in TCRdb shows in-frame clones only, minus some. The sample yields more than 250,000 clones, around 86% seen once. Germline loops: CDR1 GTSNPN, CDR2 SVGIG (reference sequence). This CDR3 comprises 14 residues. The V end lost 4 bases, the J end lost 7 bases, and 16 bases lay between the germline ends. The data derive from a study of blood T cell repertoires in COVID-19. Input material: peripheral blood. The chain carries TRBV30 and TRBJ1-4; D is ambiguous. This TCR came from a man aged 50 to 60 with active or convalescent COVID-19. CDR3 region: CAWKRGHSGEKLFF. The CDR3 nucleotides are TGTGCCTGGAAGCGAGGGCATTCGGGTGAAAAACTGTTTTTT.